This TCR beta chain was documented in a study of blood T cell repertoires in COVID-19. All enrollees were about 18 to 89 years old and from about two dozen US areas. Using immunoSEQ multiplex PCR, the repertoire was profiled, and TCRdb retains in-frame clones only, with some absent. Among about 380,000 clones, around nine tenths were seen once, and the ten largest hold less than 1.5%. This receptor was taken from a woman younger than 35 who had recovered from COVID-19. The sample consisted of PBMCs or T cells enriched from blood (not recorded which).

The CDR3 is CAWSAGGDTEAFF. CDR3 DNA sequence: TGTGCCTGGAGTGCTGGAGGTGACACTGAAGCTTTCTTT. The J gene is TRBJ1-1, the V gene TRBV30; no reliable D call. Germline CDR1 is GTSNPN and CDR2 is SVGIG (reference sequence). The CDR3 runs to 13 residues. Trimming cost V 1 base and J 3 bases, with 9 bases left between them.